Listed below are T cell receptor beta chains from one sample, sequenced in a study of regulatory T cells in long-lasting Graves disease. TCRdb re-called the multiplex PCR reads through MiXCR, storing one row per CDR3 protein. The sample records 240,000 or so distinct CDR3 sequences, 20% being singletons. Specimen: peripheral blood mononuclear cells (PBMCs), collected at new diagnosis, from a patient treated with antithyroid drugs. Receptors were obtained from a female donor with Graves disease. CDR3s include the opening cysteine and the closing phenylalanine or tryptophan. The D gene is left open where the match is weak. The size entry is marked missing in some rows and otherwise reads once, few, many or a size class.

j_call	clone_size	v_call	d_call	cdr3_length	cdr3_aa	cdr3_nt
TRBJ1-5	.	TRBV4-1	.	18	CASSQEGIGQYSNQPQHF	TGCGCCAGCAGCCAAGAGGGGATCGGACAGTATAGCAATCAGCCCCAGCATTTT
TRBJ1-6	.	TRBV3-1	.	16	CASSQDSAGFSSPLHF	TGTGCCAGCAGCCAAGATAGTGCAGGGTTTAGTTCACCCCTCCACTTT
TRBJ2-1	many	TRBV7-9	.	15	CASSFSGQGDNEQFF	TGTGCCAGCAGCTTTTCCGGGCAAGGTGACAATGAGCAGTTCTTC
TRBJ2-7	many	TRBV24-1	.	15	CATSDATDPSYEQYF	TGTGCCACCAGTGACGCCACCGACCCTTCCTACGAGCAGTACTTC
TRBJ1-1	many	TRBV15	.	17	CATSRDMRVSLNTEAFF	TGTGCCACCAGCAGAGATATGAGGGTTTCCTTGAACACTGAAGCTTTCTTT
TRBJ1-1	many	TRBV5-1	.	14	CASSSRQGGTEAFF	TGCGCCAGCAGCTCAAGACAAGGGGGGACTGAAGCTTTCTTT
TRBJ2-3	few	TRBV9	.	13	CASSVFSTDTQYF	TGTGCCAGCAGCGTATTCTCCACAGATACGCAGTATTTT
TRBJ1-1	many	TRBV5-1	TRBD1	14	CASSGQGADTEAFF	TGCGCCAGCAGCGGTCAGGGGGCCGACACTGAAGCTTTCTTT
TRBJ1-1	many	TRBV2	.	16	CASSEEIIGVNTEAFF	TGTGCCAGCAGTGAGGAGATTATAGGAGTGAACACTGAAGCTTTCTTT
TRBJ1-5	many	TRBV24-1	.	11	CATSKDAEASF	TGTGCCACCAGTAAGGACGCGGAAGCATCTTTT
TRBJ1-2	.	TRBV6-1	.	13	CASRGGEEYGYTF	TGTGCCAGCAGGGGAGGGGAGGAGTATGGCTACACCTTC
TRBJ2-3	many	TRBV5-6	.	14	CASSLALGADTQYF	TGTGCCAGCAGCTTGGCCCTGGGAGCAGATACGCAGTATTTT
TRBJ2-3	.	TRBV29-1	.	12	CSVGTGRYTQYF	TGCAGCGTGGGGACGGGCCGGTATACGCAGTATTTT
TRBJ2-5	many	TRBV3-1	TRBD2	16	CASSRGTSGFRETQYF	TGTGCCAGCAGCCGCGGGACTAGCGGTTTTAGGGAGACCCAGTACTTC
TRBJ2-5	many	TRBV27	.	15	CASSLSQGGEETQYF	TGTGCCAGCAGTTTAAGTCAGGGTGGCGAAGAGACCCAGTACTTC
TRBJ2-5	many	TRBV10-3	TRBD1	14	CAISESQGAETQYF	TGTGCCATCAGTGAGTCCCAGGGGGCGGAGACCCAGTACTTC
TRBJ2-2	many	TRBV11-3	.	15	CASSLAGTNTGELFF	TGTGCCAGCAGCTTAGCAGGGACGAACACCGGGGAGCTGTTTTTT
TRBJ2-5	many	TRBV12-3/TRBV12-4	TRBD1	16	CASRTTGGDIQETQYF	TGTGCCAGCAGGACAACAGGGGGCGACATCCAAGAGACCCAGTACTTC
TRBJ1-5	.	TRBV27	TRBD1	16	CASSATGQGENQPQHF	TGTGCCAGCAGCGCAACTGGACAGGGGGAGAATCAGCCCCAGCATTTT
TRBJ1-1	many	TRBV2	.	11	CASNLRQEAFF	TGTGCCAGCAACTTGCGACAGGAAGCTTTCTTT
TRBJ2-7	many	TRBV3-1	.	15	CASSQENELKGEQYF	TGTGCCAGCAGCCAAGAAAATGAGCTTAAGGGGGAGCAGTACTTC
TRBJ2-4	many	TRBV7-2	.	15	CASSYREGAKNIQYF	TGTGCCAGCAGCTACAGGGAAGGGGCCAAAAACATTCAGTACTTC
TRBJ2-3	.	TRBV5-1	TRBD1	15	CASRVTGGVTDTQYF	TGCGCCAGCAGGGTAACAGGGGGCGTGACAGATACGCAGTATTTT
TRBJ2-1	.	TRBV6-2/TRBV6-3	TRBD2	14	CASSLSGRSNEQFF	TGTGCCAGCAGCCTGAGCGGGAGGAGCAATGAGCAGTTCTTC
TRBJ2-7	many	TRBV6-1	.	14	CASTDDRVLYEQYF	TGTGCCAGCACCGACGACAGAGTCCTCTACGAGCAGTACTTC
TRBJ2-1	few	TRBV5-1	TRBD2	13	CASSSRLANEQFF	TGCGCCAGCAGCTCCCGACTAGCGAATGAGCAGTTCTTC
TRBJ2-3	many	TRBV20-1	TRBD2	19	CSAGGRIRLAGGLSDTQYF	TGCAGTGCTGGAGGAAGAATTCGACTAGCGGGAGGGCTCTCAGATACGCAGTATTTT
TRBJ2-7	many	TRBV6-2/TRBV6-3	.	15	CASSYFQDPTYEQYF	TGTGCCAGCAGTTACTTCCAGGATCCTACCTACGAGCAGTACTTC